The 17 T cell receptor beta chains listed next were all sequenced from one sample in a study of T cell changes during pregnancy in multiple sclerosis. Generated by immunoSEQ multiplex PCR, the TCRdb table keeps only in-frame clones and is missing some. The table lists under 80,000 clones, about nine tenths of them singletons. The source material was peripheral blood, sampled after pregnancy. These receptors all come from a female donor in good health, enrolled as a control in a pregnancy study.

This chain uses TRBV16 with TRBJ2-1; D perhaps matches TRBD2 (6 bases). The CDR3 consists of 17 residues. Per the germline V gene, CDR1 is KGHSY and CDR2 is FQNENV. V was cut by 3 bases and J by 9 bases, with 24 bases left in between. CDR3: CASSHLLTGVGSSEQFF. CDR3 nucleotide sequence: TGTGCCAGCAGCCATTTATTGACGGGAGTGGGGTCCAGTGAGCAGTTCTTC.

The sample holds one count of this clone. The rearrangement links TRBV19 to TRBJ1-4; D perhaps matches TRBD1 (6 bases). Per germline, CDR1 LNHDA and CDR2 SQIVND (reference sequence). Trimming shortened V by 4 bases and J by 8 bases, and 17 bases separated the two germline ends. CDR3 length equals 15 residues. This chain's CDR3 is CASSTGRGYEEKLFF. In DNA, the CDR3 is TGTGCCAGTAGTACCGGGAGGGGGTACGAAGAAAAACTGTTTTTT.

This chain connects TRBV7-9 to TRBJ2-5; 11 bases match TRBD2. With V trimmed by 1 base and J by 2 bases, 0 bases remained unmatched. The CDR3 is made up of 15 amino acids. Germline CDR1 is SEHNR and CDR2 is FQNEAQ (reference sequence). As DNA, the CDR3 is TGTGCCAGCAGCTTAGTAGCGGGGGGGCAAGAGACCCAGTACTTC. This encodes CASSLVAGGQETQYF.

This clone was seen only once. CDR3 sequence reads: CASSLNLPMTIANYGYTF. The CDR3 DNA sequence: TGTGCCAGCAGTTTAAACCTCCCGATGACAATAGCTAACTATGGCTACACCTTC. The V gene is TRBV28, the J gene TRBJ1-2; no clear D gene. The V gene's germline CDR1 is MDHEN and CDR2 SYDVKM. V was pared by 2 bases and J by 0 bases, with 19 bases between. The CDR3 has 18 residues.

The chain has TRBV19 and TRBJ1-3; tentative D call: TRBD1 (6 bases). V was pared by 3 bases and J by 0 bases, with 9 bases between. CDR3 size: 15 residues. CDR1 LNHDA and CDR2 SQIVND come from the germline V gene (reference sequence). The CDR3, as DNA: TGTGCCAGTAGTATCGGACAGCTCTCTGGAAACACCATATATTTT. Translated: CASSIGQLSGNTIYF.

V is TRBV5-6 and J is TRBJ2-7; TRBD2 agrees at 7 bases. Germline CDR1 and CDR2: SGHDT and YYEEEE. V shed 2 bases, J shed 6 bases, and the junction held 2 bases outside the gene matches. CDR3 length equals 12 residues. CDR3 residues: CASSLGLVEQYF. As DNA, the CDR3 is TGTGCCAGCAGCTTAGGACTAGTCGAGCAGTACTTC.

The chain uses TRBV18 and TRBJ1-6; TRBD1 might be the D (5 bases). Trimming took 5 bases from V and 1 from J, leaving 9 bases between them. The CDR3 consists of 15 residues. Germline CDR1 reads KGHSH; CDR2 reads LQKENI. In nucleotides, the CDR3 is TGTGCCAGCTCATCAGGGTCTTCCTATAATTCACCCCTCCACTTT. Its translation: CASSSGSSYNSPLHF. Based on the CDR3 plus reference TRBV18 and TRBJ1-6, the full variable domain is NAGVMQNPRHLVRRRGQEARLRCSPMKGHSHVYWYRQLPEEGLKFMVYLQKENIIDESGMPKERFSAEFPKEGPSILRIQQVVRGDSAAYFCASSSGSSYNSPLHFGNGTRLTVT.

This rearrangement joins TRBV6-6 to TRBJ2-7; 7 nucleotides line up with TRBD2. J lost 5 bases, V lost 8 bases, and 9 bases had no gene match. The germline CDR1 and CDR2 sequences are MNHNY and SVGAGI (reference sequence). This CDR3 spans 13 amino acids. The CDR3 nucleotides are TGTGCCAGCGGGGTGGGAGGGGAGGACGAGCAGTACTTC. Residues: CASGVGGEDEQYF.

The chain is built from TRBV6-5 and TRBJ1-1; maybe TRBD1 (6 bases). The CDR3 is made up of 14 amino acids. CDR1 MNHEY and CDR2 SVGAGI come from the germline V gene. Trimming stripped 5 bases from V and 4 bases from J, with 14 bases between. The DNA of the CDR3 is TGTGCCAGCAGTATCTCGGGGGGCATCACTGAAGCTTTCTTT. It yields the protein CASSISGGITEAFF.

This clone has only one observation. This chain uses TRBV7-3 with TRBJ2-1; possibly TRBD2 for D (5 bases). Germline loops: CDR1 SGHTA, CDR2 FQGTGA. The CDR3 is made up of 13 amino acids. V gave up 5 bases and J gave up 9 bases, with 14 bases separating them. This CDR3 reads CASSPGSEGEQFF. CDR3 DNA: TGTGCCAGCAGCCCCGGGTCTGAGGGTGAGCAGTTCTTC.

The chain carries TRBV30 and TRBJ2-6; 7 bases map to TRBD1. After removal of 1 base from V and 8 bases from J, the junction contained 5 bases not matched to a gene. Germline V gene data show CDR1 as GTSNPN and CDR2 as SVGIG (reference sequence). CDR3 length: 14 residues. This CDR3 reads CAWSEGQPPNVLTF. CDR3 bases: TGTGCCTGGAGTGAGGGACAGCCTCCCAACGTCCTGACTTTC.

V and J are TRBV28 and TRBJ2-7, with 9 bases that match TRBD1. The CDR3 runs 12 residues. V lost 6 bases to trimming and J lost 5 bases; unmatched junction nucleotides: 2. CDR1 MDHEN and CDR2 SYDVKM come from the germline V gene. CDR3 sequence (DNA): TGTGCCAGCAGGCGGACAGGGGACGAGCAGTACTTC. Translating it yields CASRRTGDEQYF.

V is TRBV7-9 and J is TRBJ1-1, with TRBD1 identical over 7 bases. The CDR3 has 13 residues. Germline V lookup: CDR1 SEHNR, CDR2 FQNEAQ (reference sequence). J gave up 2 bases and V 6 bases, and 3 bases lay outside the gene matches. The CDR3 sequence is CASRAGGNTEAFF. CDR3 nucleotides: TGTGCCAGCAGGGCAGGGGGAAACACTGAAGCTTTCTTT. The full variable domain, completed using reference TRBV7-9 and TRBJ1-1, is DTGVSQNPRHKITKRGQNVTFRCDPISEHNRLYWYRQTLGQGPEFLTYFQNEAQLEKSRLLSDRFSAERPKGSFSTLEIQRTEQGDSAMYLCASRAGGNTEAFFGQGTRLTVV.

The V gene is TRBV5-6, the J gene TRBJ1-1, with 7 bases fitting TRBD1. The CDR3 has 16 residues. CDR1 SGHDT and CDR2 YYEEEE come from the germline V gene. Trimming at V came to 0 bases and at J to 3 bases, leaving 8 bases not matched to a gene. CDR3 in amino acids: CASSLERGRMDTEAFF. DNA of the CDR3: TGTGCCAGCAGCTTGGAGAGGGGGCGGATGGACACTGAAGCTTTCTTT. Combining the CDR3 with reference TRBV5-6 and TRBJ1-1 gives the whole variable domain DAGVTQSPTHLIKTRGQQVTLRCSPKSGHDTVSWYQQALGQGPQFIFQYYEEEERQRGNFPDRFSGHQFPNYSSELNVNALLLGDSALYLCASSLERGRMDTEAFFGQGTRLTVV.

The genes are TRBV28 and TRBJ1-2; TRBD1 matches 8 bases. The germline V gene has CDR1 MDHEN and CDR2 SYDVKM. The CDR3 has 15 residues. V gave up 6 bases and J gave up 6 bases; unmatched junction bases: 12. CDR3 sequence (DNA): TGTGCCAGCAGAACCCCTCGACAGGGGATGGATGGCTACACCTTC. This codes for CASRTPRQGMDGYTF.

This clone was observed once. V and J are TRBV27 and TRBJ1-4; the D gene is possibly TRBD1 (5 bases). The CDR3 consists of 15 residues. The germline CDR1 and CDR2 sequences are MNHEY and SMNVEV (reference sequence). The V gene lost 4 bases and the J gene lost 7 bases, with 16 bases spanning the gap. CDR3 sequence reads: CASSSPGQGSEKLFF. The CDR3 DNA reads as TGTGCCAGCAGTTCCCCGGGCCAGGGAAGTGAAAAACTGTTTTTT.

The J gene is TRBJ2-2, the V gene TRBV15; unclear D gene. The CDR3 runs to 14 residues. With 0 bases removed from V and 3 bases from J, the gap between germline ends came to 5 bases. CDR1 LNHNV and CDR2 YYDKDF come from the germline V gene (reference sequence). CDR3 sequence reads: CATSRDTDTGELFF. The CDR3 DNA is TGTGCCACCAGCAGAGATACGGACACCGGGGAGCTGTTTTTT.